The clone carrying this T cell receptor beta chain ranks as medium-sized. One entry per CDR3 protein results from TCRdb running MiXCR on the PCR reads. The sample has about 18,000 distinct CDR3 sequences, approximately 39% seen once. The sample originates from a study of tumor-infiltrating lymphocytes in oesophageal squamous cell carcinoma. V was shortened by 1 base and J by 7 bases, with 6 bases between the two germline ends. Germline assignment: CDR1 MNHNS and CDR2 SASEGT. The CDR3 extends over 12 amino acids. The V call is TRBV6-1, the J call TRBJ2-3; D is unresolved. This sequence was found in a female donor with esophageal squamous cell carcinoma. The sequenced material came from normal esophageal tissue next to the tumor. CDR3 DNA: TGTGCCAGCAGTGAAGTGGGAAATACGCAGTATTTT. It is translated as CASSEVGNTQYF.